Following are 16 T cell receptor beta chains from one sample sequenced in a study of beta chain features in type 1 diabetes. Isolated RNA was reverse transcribed in full, so expressed TCRB transcripts were sequenced. Sequenced by immunoSEQ multiplex PCR; TCRdb stores in-frame clones only, minus some. The sample yields about 200,000 clones, approximately 11% seen once. Source material: central memory CD4+ T cells from blood. The receptors shown here come from a man aged 18 to 35 in good health.

The rearrangement uses TRBV9 and TRBJ2-1; weak D call: TRBD2 (6 bases). The CDR3 runs 15 residues. V dropped 0 bases and J dropped 4 bases, with 11 bases sitting between them. Germline assignment: CDR1 SGDLS and CDR2 YYNGEE. DNA for the CDR3: TGTGCCAGCAGCGTAGACATGGGAGGATACAATGAGCAGTTCTTC. It specifies CASSVDMGGYNEQFF.

Remarks on this clone: No DNA is shown, since the ends of the CDR3 on it are uncertain; the CDR3 is the one TCRdb lists. The chain recombines TRBV9 with TRBJ1-2. Germline CDR1 SGDLS, CDR2 YYNGEE. The CDR3 has 14 amino acids, counting both end residues. The CDR3 loop reads CASSVALGTAWRTF.

The chain carries TRBV23-1 and TRBJ2-5, with D perhaps matching TRBD1 (6 bases). TRBV23-1 belongs to the ORF category, with a function that is uncertain. Trimming took off 2 bases at V and 6 bases at J, with 13 bases between the two ends. This CDR3 region has 14 residues. CDR3 sequence reads: CASSQRGGLKTQYF. As DNA, the CDR3 is TGCGCCAGCAGTCAAAGAGGGGGTCTGAAGACCCAGTACTTC.

This clone came up a few times. The chain has TRBV9 and TRBJ2-1; D gene uncertain. V gave up 3 bases and J gave up 6 bases, with 13 bases separating them. Germline V CDR1 and CDR2: SGDLS, YYNGEE. The CDR3 sequence is 14 residues long. DNA of the CDR3: TGTGCCAGCAGCGAGGGTTACTTGGGCAATGAGCAGTTCTTC. As protein: CASSEGYLGNEQFF.

This clone has just a few counts. The chain joins TRBV28 to TRBJ2-6; D may be TRBD1 (6 bases). The CDR3 loop spans 14 amino acids. Trimming removed 6 bases at V and 3 bases at J, with 9 bases between. CDR1 MDHEN and CDR2 SYDVKM come from the germline V gene. The CDR3 reads CASRQGNGANVLTF. CDR3 nucleotides: TGTGCCAGCAGACAGGGAAATGGGGCCAACGTCCTGACTTTC.

This clone was observed a few times. This chain links TRBV10-3 with TRBJ2-1; 8 bases align to TRBD1. Germline CDR1 and CDR2: ENHRY and SYGVKD. The CDR3 length is 16 residues. V was clipped by 4 bases and J by 3 bases; unmatched bases: 8. CDR3 DNA sequence: TGTGCCATCAGTGGCCCCGGGGACAGGTACTACAATGAGCAGTTCTTC. This sequence encodes CAISGPGDRYYNEQFF.

This clone was picked up a small number of times. The chain links TRBV5-4 to TRBJ2-3, with D perhaps matching TRBD1 or TRBD2 (6 bases each). This CDR3 is built from 15 residues. Germline V lookup: CDR1 SGHNT, CDR2 YYREEE (reference sequence). The V end was cut by 5 bases, the J end by 0 bases, with 13 bases between. The CDR3 protein is CASRGGGTSTDTQYF. For the CDR3, the DNA is TGTGCCAGCAGGGGGGGCGGGACCAGCACAGATACGCAGTATTTT. The full variable domain, completed using reference TRBV5-4 and TRBJ2-3, is ETGVTQSPTHLIKTRGQQVTLRCSSQSGHNTVSWYQQALGQGPQFIFQYYREEENGRGNFPPRFSGLQFPNYSSELNVNALELDDSALYLCASRGGGTSTDTQYFGPGTRLTVL.

The gene calls are TRBV5-1 and TRBJ2-7; either TRBD1 or TRBD2 may fit D (5 bases each). Germline CDR1 is SGHRS and CDR2 is YFSETQ. V gave up 4 bases and J gave up 7 bases, with 21 bases separating them. This CDR3 is built from 15 residues. The CDR3 is CASSQWDAGIGEQYF. The DNA of the CDR3 is TGCGCCAGCAGCCAATGGGACGCAGGAATAGGAGAGCAGTACTTC.

With respect to this clone: A clone one base away is much larger, so this may be a read error. The chain is built from TRBV30 and TRBJ1-2; D perhaps matches TRBD1 (6 bases). This CDR3 is built from 15 residues. CDR1 and CDR2 (germline): GTSNPN, SVGIG (reference sequence). Trimming removed 1 base at V and 4 bases at J, with 16 bases between. The CDR3 sequence: CAWSGARGVSYGYTF. The CDR3 DNA sequence: TGTGCCTGGAGTGGGGCCAGGGGAGTCTCCTATGGCTACACCTTC.

This clone appeared a few times. V and J are TRBV6-1 and TRBJ2-3; D may be TRBD2 (5 bases). This CDR3 comprises 16 residues. V was shortened by 2 bases and J by 1 base, with 13 bases between the two germline ends. The germline CDR1 and CDR2 sequences are MNHNS and SASEGT. CDR3 protein: CASSEYGSAGTDTQYF. In nucleotides, the CDR3 is TGTGCCAGCAGTGAATATGGTAGCGCGGGCACAGATACGCAGTATTTT.

CDR3 in DNA: TGTGCCTGGAGGCCAACCCAGACAGCCAAAAACATTCAGTACTTC. Protein sequence: CAWRPTQTAKNIQYF. This sequence joins TRBV30 and TRBJ2-4; D is uncertain. The CDR3 is 15 amino acids. The V gene lost 3 bases and the J gene lost 0 bases, with 12 bases spanning the gap. Germline values: CDR1 GTSNPN, CDR2 SVGIG (reference sequence).

The genes are TRBV2 and TRBJ1-2, with 8 nucleotides matching TRBD1. Germline V gives CDR1 SNHLY, CDR2 FYNNEI. Unmatched junction bases numbered 12, after V lost 11 bases and J lost 4 bases. The CDR3 is 14 amino acids. In nucleotides, the CDR3 is TGTGCCGGATCGCCGGGACAGGCGATCTATGGCTACACCTTC. Translation gives CAGSPGQAIYGYTF.

The chain links TRBV7-2 to TRBJ2-3, with D possibly matching TRBD1 (6 bases). Trimming left V 5 bases short and J 3 bases short, with 18 bases between. The CDR3 has 16 residues. Germline-derived CDR1 and CDR2 are SGHTA and FQGNSA. In nucleotides, the CDR3 is TGTGCCAGCAGCCGATCTTCGTCTCAGGGGACAGATACGCAGTATTTT. The encoded protein is CASSRSSSQGTDTQYF.

This clone was detected only a few times. This chain links TRBV5-6 with TRBJ1-2; D is unclear. The CDR3 is made up of 14 amino acids. Per germline, CDR1 SGHDT and CDR2 YYEEEE. Trimming shortened V by 4 bases and J by 1 base, and 11 bases separated the two germline ends. CDR3 DNA sequence: TGTGCCAGCAGCAAAGGCACGGTTAACTATGGCTACACCTTC. Residues: CASSKGTVNYGYTF.

This clone was recorded a few times. The V gene is TRBV7-3, the J gene TRBJ2-7; TRBD2 might be the D (6 bases). Germline V gives CDR1 SGHTA, CDR2 FQGTGA. There are 16 residues in the CDR3. Trimming left V 2 bases short and J 0 bases short, with 14 bases between. The CDR3 loop reads CASSLAPSDSSYEQYF. The CDR3 nucleotides are TGTGCCAGCAGCTTAGCGCCTAGCGATAGCTCCTACGAGCAGTACTTC.

The chain links TRBV7-2 to TRBJ2-3; D gene uncertain. Trimming cost V 6 bases and J 2 bases, with 6 bases left between them. Germline lookup yields CDR1 SGHTA and CDR2 FQGNSA. The CDR3 sequence is 12 residues long. The CDR3 is CASRYNTDTQYF. The DNA for the CDR3 is TGTGCCAGCAGATATAACACAGATACGCAGTATTTT.